This record covers a single TCR beta chain. V lost 7 bases, J lost 2 bases, and 16 bases lay in between. CDR3 length: 15 amino acids. Germline lookup yields CDR1 SEHNR and CDR2 FQNEAQ (reference sequence). There were no recent acute infections or vaccinations among the donors, who were healthy HIV-negative adults. All participating donors were Caucasian adults from Nashville, Tennessee. This specimen belongs to a study of shared clonotypes between healthy human individuals. About the research overall: For every donor, three CD4 naive, three CD4 memory, two CD8 naive and one CD8 memory plates were used.

Measured with immunoSEQ multiplex PCR; TCRdb has only the in-frame clones, and not every one. Here the sample spans about 1.5 million clones, 98% being singletons. This chain uses TRBV7-9 with TRBJ2-3; tentative D call: TRBD2 (7 bases). Specimen: naive CD4+ T cells sorted from blood. This sample's subset: CD45RA+ positively selected. The source is a young man in good health. Here the CDR3 reads CASIRQAGATDTQYF. The DNA for the CDR3 is TGTGCCAGCATCCGACAGGCGGGAGCCACAGATACGCAGTATTTT.